A selection of T cell receptor beta chains follows, all from one sample in a study of radiotherapy plus CTLA-4 blockade in lung cancer. Method: immunoSEQ multiplex PCR; TCRdb's copy keeps in-frame clones and lacks some. This table holds 110,000 or so clones, about 83% found once. The material sequenced was peripheral blood, taken from a patient treated with radiotherapy plus ipilimumab. The receptors come from a human donor with non-small cell lung cancer who had a partial response to radiotherapy plus ipilimumab. The CDR3 runs from the conserved cysteine through the conserved F or W. Fields, in order: V gene, clone size, J gene, D gene, CDR3 protein, CDR3 DNA. A D gene is named only where the DNA matches it firmly. Only some rows state a clone size, as once, few, many or a class for expanded clones.

>TRBV28|NA|TRBJ1-2|TRBD1
CASRDREDGYTF
TGTGCCAGCAGGGACAGGGAGGATGGCTACACCTTC
>TRBV5-1|NA|TRBJ2-7|NA
CASSIRAGTGTYEQYF
TGCGCCAGCAGCATACGCGCCGGGACTGGGACCTACGAGCAGTACTTC
>TRBV7-2|NA|TRBJ1-1|NA
CASSLVYQGYTEAFF
TGTGCCAGCAGCTTAGTTTATCAGGGCTACACTGAAGCTTTCTTT
>TRBV11-2|NA|TRBJ2-5|TRBD2
CASSLGVSGRIGETQYF
TGTGCCAGCAGCTTAGGGGTTAGCGGGAGGATCGGAGAGACCCAGTACTTC
>TRBV29-1|NA|TRBJ2-7|NA
CSATGYEQYF
TGCAGCGCTACAGGCTACGAGCAGTACTTC
>TRBV5-1|few|TRBJ2-7|TRBD2
CASSFQRGPSYEQYF
TGCGCCAGCAGCTTTCAGCGGGGGCCCTCCTACGAGCAGTACTTC
>TRBV29-1|NA|TRBJ2-2|TRBD2
CSAMTSGNTGELFF
TGCAGCGCGATGACTAGCGGGAACACCGGGGAGCTGTTTTTT
>TRBV10-1|once|TRBJ2-7|NA
CASSGLVGELPYEQYF
TGCGCCAGCAGTGGACTAGTGGGGGAGCTCCCCTACGAGCAGTACTTC
>TRBV6-1|NA|TRBJ2-5|NA
CASSPRWGQEETQYF
TGTGCCAGCAGCCCCCGGTGGGGACAAGAAGAGACCCAGTACTTC
>TRBV27|NA|TRBJ2-7|TRBD1
CASSLKGQGYEQYF
TGTGCCAGCAGTTTAAAGGGACAGGGGTACGAGCAGTACTTC
>TRBV19|NA|TRBJ1-6|NA
CASSILTGSWGNSPLHF
TGTGCCAGTAGTATTTTGACTGGGTCGTGGGGCAATTCACCCCTCCACTTT
>TRBV18|NA|TRBJ2-6|NA
CASSPVAQADSGANVLTF
TGTGCCAGCTCACCAGTCGCACAGGCGGACTCTGGGGCCAACGTCCTGACTTTC
>TRBV19|NA|TRBJ1-1|NA
CASRITGYTEAFF
TGTGCCAGTAGGATTACAGGGTACACTGAAGCTTTCTTT
>TRBV5-6|NA|TRBJ1-3|NA
CASTVGGLNTIYF
TGTGCCAGCACCGTGGGTGGGCTAAACACCATATATTTT
>TRBV9|once|TRBJ2-1|TRBD2
CASSVSGTRNEQFF
TGTGCCAGCAGCGTAAGCGGGACGAGAAATGAGCAGTTCTTC
>TRBV30|once|TRBJ2-1|TRBD2
CAWALAGGLNEQFF
TGTGCCTGGGCGCTAGCGGGAGGTTTGAATGAGCAGTTCTTC
>TRBV2|NA|TRBJ2-5|NA
CASSVSGGETQYF
TGTGCCAGCAGTGTCTCAGGGGGGGAGACCCAGTACTTC
>TRBV6-5|NA|TRBJ2-7|TRBD1
CASSYSGTGSYEQYF
TGTGCCAGCAGTTACTCCGGGACAGGCTCCTACGAGCAGTACTTC
>TRBV5-6|NA|TRBJ1-5|NA
CASSLGQGHQPQHF
TGTGCCAGCAGCTTGGGGCAGGGGCATCAGCCCCAGCATTTT
>TRBV2|NA|TRBJ1-1|NA
CASSAIGVNTEAFF
TGTGCCAGCAGTGCTATCGGGGTTAACACTGAAGCTTTCTTT
>TRBV30|NA|TRBJ2-5|NA
CASTIGGETQYF
TGTGCCTCGACCATAGGGGGAGAGACCCAGTACTTC
>TRBV19|few|TRBJ1-4|NA
CASSIGRETGEKLFF
TGTGCCAGTAGTATTGGTCGGGAGACCGGTGAAAAACTGTTTTTT
>TRBV10-2|NA|TRBJ2-7|TRBD2
CASSEQTSGSYEQYF
TGCGCCAGCAGTGAACAGACTAGCGGCTCCTACGAGCAGTACTTC
>TRBV5-1|NA|TRBJ2-2|NA
CASSYELRGELFF
TGCGCCAGCAGCTATGAGTTGCGCGGGGAGCTGTTTTTT
>TRBV30|NA|TRBJ2-1|TRBD2
CAWRGASGINEQFF
TGTGCCTGGAGAGGGGCTAGCGGGATCAATGAGCAGTTCTTC
>TRBV6-1|NA|TRBJ1-2|NA
CASSEGGSGHGYTF
TGTGCCAGCAGTGAGGGGGGTAGCGGCCATGGCTACACCTTC
>TRBV12-5|NA|TRBJ1-3|TRBD1
CASGLGTGITGNTIYF
TGTGCTAGTGGTTTGGGGACAGGGATAACTGGAAACACCATATATTTT
>TRBV7-8|NA|TRBJ1-4|NA
CASSLGTMEKLFF
TGTGCCAGCAGCTTGGGGACTATGGAAAAACTGTTTTTT
>TRBV27|few|TRBJ1-4|NA
CASSFGYPGGGGSRNDEKLFF
TGTGCCAGCAGTTTTGGATATCCGGGGGGCGGGGGGTCGAGGAACGATGAAAAACTGTTTTTT
>TRBV6-1|NA|TRBJ1-2|NA
CASIQTGLYGYTF
TGTGCCAGCATCCAGACAGGACTCTATGGCTACACCTTC
>TRBV5-1|NA|TRBJ2-7|TRBD1
CASSLGGQENEQYF
TGCGCCAGCAGCTTGGGGGGACAGGAAAACGAGCAGTACTTC
>TRBV13|NA|TRBJ1-1|NA
CASSADQGRNTEAFF
TGTGCCAGCAGCGCTGATCAGGGGCGCAACACTGAAGCTTTCTTT
>TRBV7-2|once|TRBJ2-5|NA
CASSLAQTSRETQYF
TGTGCCAGCAGCTTAGCGCAGACTAGTAGGGAGACCCAGTACTTC
>TRBV18|once|TRBJ1-2|NA
CASSPPGQDLSGYTF
TGTGCCAGCTCACCCCCGGGACAAGATCTCTCTGGCTACACCTTC
>TRBV2|NA|TRBJ2-5|TRBD2
CASSDWVTSGSKTQYF
TGTGCCAGCAGTGACTGGGTGACTAGCGGGAGTAAGACCCAGTACTTC
>TRBV10-3|NA|TRBJ1-1|TRBD1
CAISNQGANTEAFF
TGTGCCATCAGTAACCAGGGGGCTAACACTGAAGCTTTCTTT
>TRBV6-5|NA|TRBJ2-2|TRBD1
CASTIQGAGELFF
TGTGCCAGCACCATACAGGGGGCCGGGGAGCTGTTTTTT
>TRBV7-9|few|TRBJ2-7|TRBD1
CASSYGQGIEQYF
TGTGCCAGCAGCTACGGACAGGGGATAGAGCAGTACTTC
>TRBV7-2|NA|TRBJ1-6|TRBD1
CASSGLDRPLVYSSPLHF
TGTGCCAGCAGCGGACTGGACAGGCCGTTAGTATATTCTTCACCCCTCCACTTT
>TRBV5-1|NA|TRBJ2-3|NA
CASSFRGEGTDTQYF
TGCGCCAGCAGCTTTCGCGGGGAAGGCACAGATACGCAGTATTTT
>TRBV9|NA|TRBJ1-3|NA
CASSADRRGNTIYF
TGTGCCAGCAGCGCCGACAGGCGGGGAAACACCATATATTTT
>TRBV27|NA|TRBJ2-2|TRBD2
CASSFGLAGAGELFF
TGTGCCAGCAGTTTCGGACTAGCGGGAGCCGGGGAGCTGTTTTTT
>TRBV4-1|NA|TRBJ2-7|TRBD2
CASSQDKASGVSYEQYF
TGCGCCAGCAGCCAAGATAAGGCTAGCGGGGTCTCCTACGAGCAGTACTTC
>TRBV11-3|NA|TRBJ2-1|TRBD2
CASSSGLTGGSDEQFF
TGTGCCAGCAGCTCGGGACTGACGGGAGGCTCGGATGAGCAGTTCTTC
>TRBV15|NA|TRBJ2-6|NA
CATSAQGSGANVLTF
TGTGCCACCAGCGCCCAGGGCTCTGGGGCCAACGTCCTGACTTTC
>TRBV19|NA|TRBJ2-1|NA
CASSIRETYNEQFF
TGTGCCAGTAGTATCAGGGAAACCTACAATGAGCAGTTCTTC
>TRBV18|NA|TRBJ1-4|NA
CASSPLQGTNEKLFF
TGTGCCAGCTCACCGCTACAGGGCACTAATGAAAAACTGTTTTTT
>TRBV9|NA|TRBJ2-3|TRBD2
CASSAPLGRPTDTQYF
TGTGCCAGCAGCGCACCGCTCGGGAGGCCCACAGATACGCAGTATTTT
>TRBV5-1|NA|TRBJ1-2|NA
CASSLEQNYGYTF
TGCGCCAGCAGCTTGGAACAGAACTATGGCTACACCTTC
>TRBV5-4|NA|TRBJ1-2|NA
CASSEGGSNYGYTF
TGTGCCAGCAGCGAAGGAGGGAGCAACTATGGCTACACCTTC
>TRBV20-1|NA|TRBJ1-2|NA
CSAPGNYGYTF
TGCAGTGCCCCAGGGAACTATGGCTACACCTTC
>TRBV5-1|NA|TRBJ2-3|NA
CASSSEGNTDTQYF
TGCGCCAGCAGCTCTGAGGGTAACACAGATACGCAGTATTTT
>TRBV29-1|NA|TRBJ2-7|TRBD1
CSVARGTGPPYEQYF
TGCAGCGTCGCGAGAGGGACAGGGCCCCCCTACGAGCAGTACTTC
>TRBV15|once|TRBJ1-1|NA
CATSRDAGGSDTEAFF
TGTGCCACCAGCAGAGATGCGGGGGGCTCGGACACTGAAGCTTTCTTT
>TRBV2|NA|TRBJ1-4|TRBD1
CASRRDRRATNEKLFF
TGTGCCAGCAGGAGGGACAGACGTGCAACTAATGAAAAACTGTTTTTT
>TRBV14|NA|TRBJ1-1|TRBD1
CASSQTISGGAFF
TGTGCCAGCAGCCAAACTATCTCAGGGGGAGCTTTCTTT
>TRBV29-1|NA|TRBJ2-2|NA
CSVELAGELFF
TGCAGCGTTGAACTCGCCGGGGAGCTGTTTTTT